The T cell receptor beta chain under discussion was sequenced for a study of blood T cell repertoires in COVID-19. Study-level information: T cells, B-cell-depleted T cells, or PBMCs provided the cDNA or gDNA that served as material.

The table came from immunoSEQ multiplex PCR; TCRdb's copy has only in-frame clones and leaves some out. Of around 300,000 clones in the sample, over 75% were seen once. The CDR3 loop spans 13 amino acids. Trimming shortened V by 4 bases and J by 10 bases, and 14 bases separated the two germline ends. Per the germline V gene, CDR1 is LGHDT and CDR2 is YNNKEL (reference sequence). This TCR came from a woman aged 25 to 39 who had recovered from COVID-19. V is TRBV3-1 (or the pseudogene TRBV3-2) and J is TRBJ2-4, with D perhaps TRBD1 (6 bases). Sequences were obtained from PBMCs or T cells enriched from blood (not recorded which). Written as DNA, the CDR3 is TGTGCCAGCAGCCCCCTCACAGGGAGAATTCAGTACTTC. Protein sequence: CASSPLTGRIQYF.